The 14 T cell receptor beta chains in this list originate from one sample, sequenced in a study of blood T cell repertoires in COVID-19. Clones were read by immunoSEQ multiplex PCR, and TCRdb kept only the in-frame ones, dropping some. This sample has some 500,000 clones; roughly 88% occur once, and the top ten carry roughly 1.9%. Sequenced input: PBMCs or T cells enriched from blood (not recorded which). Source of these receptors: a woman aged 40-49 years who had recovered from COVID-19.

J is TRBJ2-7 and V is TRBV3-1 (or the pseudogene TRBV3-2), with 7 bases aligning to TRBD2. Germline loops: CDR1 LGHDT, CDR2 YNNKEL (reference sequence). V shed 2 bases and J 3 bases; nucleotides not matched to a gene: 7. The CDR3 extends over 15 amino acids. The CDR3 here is CASSQKAGRNYEQYF. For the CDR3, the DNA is TGTGCCAGCAGCCAAAAAGCGGGGCGCAACTACGAGCAGTACTTC.

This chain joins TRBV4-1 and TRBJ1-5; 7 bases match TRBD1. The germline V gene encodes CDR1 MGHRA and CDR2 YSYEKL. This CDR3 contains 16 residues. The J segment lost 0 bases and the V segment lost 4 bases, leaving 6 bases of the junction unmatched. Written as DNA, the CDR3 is TGCGCCAGCAGCCTACAGGGGACGGGTAGCAATCAGCCCCAGCATTTT. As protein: CASSLQGTGSNQPQHF.

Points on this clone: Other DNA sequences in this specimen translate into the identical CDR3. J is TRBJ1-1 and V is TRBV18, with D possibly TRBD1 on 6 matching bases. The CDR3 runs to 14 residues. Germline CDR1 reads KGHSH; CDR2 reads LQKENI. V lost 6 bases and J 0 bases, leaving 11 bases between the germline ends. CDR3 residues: CASSRGQMNTEAFF. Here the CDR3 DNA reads TGTGCCAGCTCCCGAGGACAGATGAACACTGAAGCTTTCTTT.

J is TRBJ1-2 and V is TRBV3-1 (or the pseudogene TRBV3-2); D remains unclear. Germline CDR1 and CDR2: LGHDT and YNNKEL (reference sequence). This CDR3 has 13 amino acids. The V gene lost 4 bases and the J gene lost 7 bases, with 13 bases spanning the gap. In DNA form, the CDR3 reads TGTGCCAGCAGCCCTGATGCCGGGAGTGGCTACACCTTC. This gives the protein CASSPDAGSGYTF.

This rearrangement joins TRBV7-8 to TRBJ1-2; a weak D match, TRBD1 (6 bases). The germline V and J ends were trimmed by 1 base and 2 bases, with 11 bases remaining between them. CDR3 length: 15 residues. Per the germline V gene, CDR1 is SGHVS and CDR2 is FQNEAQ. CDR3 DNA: TGTGCCAGCAGCTTAGGAGGGGACACCAACTATGGCTACACCTTC. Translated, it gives CASSLGGDTNYGYTF.

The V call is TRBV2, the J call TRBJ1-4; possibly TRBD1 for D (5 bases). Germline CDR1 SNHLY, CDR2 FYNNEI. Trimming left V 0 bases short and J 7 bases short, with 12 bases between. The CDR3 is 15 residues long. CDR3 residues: CASSEARQGSEKLFF. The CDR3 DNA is TGTGCCAGCAGTGAAGCTCGGCAGGGTAGTGAAAAACTGTTTTTT.

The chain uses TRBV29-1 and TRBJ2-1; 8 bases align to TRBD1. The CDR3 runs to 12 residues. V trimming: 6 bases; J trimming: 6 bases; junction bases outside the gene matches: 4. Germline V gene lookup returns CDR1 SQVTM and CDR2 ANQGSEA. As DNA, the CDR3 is TGCAGCGTGGACAGGGTCCTCAATGAGCAGTTCTTC. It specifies CSVDRVLNEQFF.

CDR3 residues: CATGPGGYTF. As DNA, the CDR3 is TGTGCCACAGGGCCGGGTGGCTACACCTTC. V and J are TRBV28 and TRBJ1-2, with D perhaps TRBD1 (5 bases). V was cut by 10 bases and J by 7 bases, with 10 bases left in between. The CDR3 runs to 10 residues. The V gene's germline CDR1 is MDHEN and CDR2 SYDVKM.

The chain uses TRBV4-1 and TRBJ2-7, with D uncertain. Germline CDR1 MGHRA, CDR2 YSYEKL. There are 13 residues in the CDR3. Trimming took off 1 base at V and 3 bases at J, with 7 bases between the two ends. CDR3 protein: CASSQGNSYEQYF. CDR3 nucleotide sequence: TGCGCCAGCAGCCAAGGAAACAGCTACGAGCAGTACTTC.

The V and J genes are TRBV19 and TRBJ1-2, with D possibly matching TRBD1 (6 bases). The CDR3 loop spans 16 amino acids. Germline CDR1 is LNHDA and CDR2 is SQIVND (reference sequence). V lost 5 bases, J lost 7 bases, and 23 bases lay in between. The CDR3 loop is CASSPPGTIKGGGYTF. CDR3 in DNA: TGTGCCAGTAGTCCCCCTGGGACAATCAAAGGCGGTGGCTACACCTTC.

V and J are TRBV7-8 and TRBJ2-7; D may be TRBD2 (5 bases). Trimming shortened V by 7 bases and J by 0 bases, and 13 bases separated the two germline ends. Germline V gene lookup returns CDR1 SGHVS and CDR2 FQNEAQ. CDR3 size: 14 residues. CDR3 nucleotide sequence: TGTGCCAGCAACGACTACCCCAGCTCCTACGAGCAGTACTTC. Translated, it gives CASNDYPSSYEQYF. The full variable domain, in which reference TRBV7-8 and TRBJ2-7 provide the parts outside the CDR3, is GAGVSQSPRYKVAKRGQDVALRCDPISGHVSLFWYQQALGQGPEFLTYFQNEAQLDKSGLPSDRFFAERPEGSVSTLKIQRTQQEDSAVYLCASNDYPSSYEQYFGPGTRLTVT.

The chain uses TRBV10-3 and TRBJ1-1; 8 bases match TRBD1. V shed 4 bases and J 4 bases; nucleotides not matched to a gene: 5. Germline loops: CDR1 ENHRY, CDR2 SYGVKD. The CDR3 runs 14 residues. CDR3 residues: CAISGDRGGTEAFF. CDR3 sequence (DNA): TGTGCCATCAGTGGAGACAGGGGAGGCACTGAAGCTTTCTTT.

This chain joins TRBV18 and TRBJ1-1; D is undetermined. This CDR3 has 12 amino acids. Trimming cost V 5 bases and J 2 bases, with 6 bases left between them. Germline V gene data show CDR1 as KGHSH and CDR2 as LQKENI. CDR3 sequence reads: CASSFLNTEAFF. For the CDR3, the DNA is TGTGCCAGCTCATTCCTCAACACTGAAGCTTTCTTT.

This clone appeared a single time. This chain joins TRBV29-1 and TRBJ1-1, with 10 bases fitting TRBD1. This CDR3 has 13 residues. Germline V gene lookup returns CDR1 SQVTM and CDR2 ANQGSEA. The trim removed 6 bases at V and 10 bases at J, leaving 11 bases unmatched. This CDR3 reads CSVRQGARLVAFF. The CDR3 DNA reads TGCAGCGTCCGACAGGGGGCGCGGTTGGTAGCTTTCTTT.